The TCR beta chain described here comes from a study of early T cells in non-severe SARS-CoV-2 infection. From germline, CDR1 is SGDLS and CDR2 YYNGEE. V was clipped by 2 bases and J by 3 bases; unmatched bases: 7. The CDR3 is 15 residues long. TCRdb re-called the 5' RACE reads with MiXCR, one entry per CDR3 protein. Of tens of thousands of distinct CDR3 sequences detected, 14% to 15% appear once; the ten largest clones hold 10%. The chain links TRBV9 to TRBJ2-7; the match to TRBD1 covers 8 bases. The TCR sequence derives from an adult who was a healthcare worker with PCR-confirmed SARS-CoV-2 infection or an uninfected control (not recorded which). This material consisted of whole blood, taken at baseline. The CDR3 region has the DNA TGTGCCAGCAGCGTTCGCACAGGGGGTGTCTACGAGCAGTACTTC. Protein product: CASSVRTGGVYEQYF.